This TCR beta chain appears in the sequencing data of a study of T cell changes during pregnancy in multiple sclerosis. Germline-derived CDR1 and CDR2 are SGHRS and YFSETQ. Unmatched junction bases numbered 12, after V lost 0 bases and J lost 9 bases. CDR3 size: 18 residues. Sequencing was performed with immunoSEQ multiplex PCR; in TCRdb, only in-frame clones are kept and a portion is missing. The repertoire holds over 25,000 clones, with 93% as singletons. The sample was CD4+ T cells from peripheral blood mononuclear cells, taken in the second trimester of pregnancy. The chain uses TRBV5-1 and TRBJ2-1; 13 nucleotides agree with TRBD2. The clonotype comes from a female donor with multiple sclerosis, enrolled in a pregnancy study. CDR3 sequence: CASSLVGTSGISVGEQFF. The DNA of the CDR3 is TGCGCCAGCAGCTTGGTGGGGACTAGCGGGATTAGCGTCGGTGAGCAGTTCTTC.